Included here is one T cell receptor beta chain sequence, with context. This entry belongs to a study of T cell responses to AZD1222 COVID-19 vaccine. This CDR3 has 15 residues. V was cut by 6 bases and J by 5 bases, with 19 bases left in between. The germline V gene encodes CDR1 MNHEY and CDR2 SVGAGI. Sequencing used immunoSEQ multiplex PCR; TCRdb keeps in-frame clones, though not all of them. Among around 100,000 clones listed, over 70% were seen once. Sequenced here: peripheral blood, sampled on day 0 of AZD1222 vaccination. The sequence was collected from an adult in good health. The chain joins TRBV6-5 to TRBJ1-1; D ambiguous. The CDR3 DNA is TGTGCCAGCAGCTCCTTCCCTTCGAGAATAACTGAAGCTTTCTTT. Its protein is CASSSFPSRITEAFF.